The clone carrying this TCR beta chain was observed a handful of times. Its antigen is not known. Using immunoSEQ multiplex PCR, the repertoire was profiled, and TCRdb retains in-frame clones only, with some absent. The sample carries some 98,000 clones, around four fifths recorded once. The CDR3 length is 17 residues. Germline trimming cut 2 bases from V and 5 bases from J; bases unmatched to any gene: 11. Germline CDR1 is MDHEN and CDR2 is SYDVKM. The data originate from a study of radiotherapy plus CTLA-4 blockade in lung cancer. As for the study in general: Of the patients, over 15% showed objective responses and around 34% attained disease control. Findings and caveats of the study: An expansion of tumor-derived TCR clones occurred in blood after radiotherapy plus ipilimumab.

Sequenced material: peripheral blood, taken from a patient treated with radiotherapy plus ipilimumab. This chain links TRBV28 with TRBJ1-1, with TRBD1 matching 10 bases. The clonotype was recovered from a human donor with non-small cell lung cancer who had a partial response to radiotherapy plus ipilimumab. The CDR3 region is CASSLRTRTGGPTEAFF. CDR3 nucleotide sequence: TGTGCCAGCAGTTTAAGAACCCGGACAGGGGGTCCTACTGAAGCTTTCTTT. Full variable domain (rest looked up from reference TRBV28 and TRBJ1-1): DVKVTQSSRYLVKRTGEKVFLECVQDMDHENMFWYRQDPGLGLRLIYFSYDVKMKEKGDIPEGYSVSREKKERFSLILESASTNQTSMYLCASSLRTRTGGPTEAFFGQGTRLTVV.